This T cell receptor beta chain stems from a study of cytomegalovirus exposure and HLA in healthy donors. The overall study: Earlier results showed 90 million to 120 million unique TCR beta sequences derived from some 180 million T cells. Findings and caveats of the study: Most of the TCR beta V segments (in an earlier analysis) were productive either about 87% or about 30% of the time. Among immune exposure information, only CMV serostatus was available.

A multiplex PCR was run with 60 Vbeta primers and 13 Jbeta primers. Only in-frame clones appear in the TCRdb table, and some are missing; sequencing was by immunoSEQ multiplex PCR. The listing contains about 110,000 clones. Notes on this clone: The antigen is unknown.

Trimming pared 5 bases from V and 0 bases from J, leaving 5 bases between. Germline V CDR1 and CDR2: WNHNN, SYGVQD (reference sequence). The CDR3 runs to 13 residues. Donors likely had unrecorded immune exposures despite being nominally healthy when sampled. The sequenced material came from PBMCs. This TCR came from a young man in good health and CMV-seronegative. The genes are TRBV10-1 and TRBJ1-3; D is undetermined. The CDR3 loop is CASSLSSGNTIYF. CDR3 in DNA: TGCGCCAGCAGTCTATCCTCTGGAAACACCATATATTTT.